The sample holds many counts of the clone carrying this T cell receptor beta chain. Its antigen is undetermined. This sample's time point: newly diagnosed GD, antithyroid drugs for less than 3 months. PBMC-derived RNA was used for the TCR library. The germline V and J ends were trimmed by 5 bases and 4 bases, with 11 bases remaining between them. The germline CDR1 and CDR2 sequences are SNHLY and FYNNEI. The CDR3 has 13 residues. This entry is derived from a study of regulatory T cells in long-lasting Graves disease. Points from the study as a whole: Persistent disease favored TRBV28, TRBJ1-2 and TRBJ2-5.

Construction of the TCR beta libraries employed iRepertoire HTBI primers in conjunction with Arm-PCR of CDR3 regions. TCRdb processed the multiplex PCR reads anew with MiXCR; each CDR3 protein has one entry. The sample lists 680,000 or so distinct CDR3 sequences; under 20% were seen once. These same records also appear under a second study, on T cells in Graves' hyperthyroidism and ophthalmopathy. Per that study: Ophthalmopathy was distinguished from stable hyperthyroidism by 13 V-J signatures.

The specimen was peripheral blood mononuclear cells (PBMCs), collected at new diagnosis, from a patient treated with antithyroid drugs. V is TRBV2 and J is TRBJ1-2, with D uncertain. This clonotype originated in a woman aged 30 to 39 with Graves disease. This chain's CDR3 is CASSRGPLYGYTF. CDR3 nucleotides: TGTGCCAGCAGTCGAGGTCCACTCTATGGCTACACCTTC. The full variable domain, in which reference TRBV2 and TRBJ1-2 provide the parts outside the CDR3, is EPEVTQTPSHQVTQMGQEVILRCVPISNHLYFYWYRQILGQKVEFLVSFYNNEISEKSEIFDDQFSVERPDGSNFTLKIRSTKLEDSAMYFCASSRGPLYGYTFGSGTRLTVV.